A single sample is the source of the 2 T cell receptor beta chains below, sequenced in a study of blood T cell repertoires in COVID-19. This table comes from immunoSEQ multiplex PCR, and its TCRdb copy is limited to in-frame clones, with some not included. The sample consists of roughly 430,000 clones, nearly 90% of them appearing once. Specimen: PBMCs or T cells enriched from blood (not recorded which). All receptors come from a woman aged 40-49 years with acute COVID-19.

This rearrangement joins TRBV18 to TRBJ1-2, with 7 bases identical to TRBD1. This CDR3 has 15 residues. Germline-derived CDR1 and CDR2 are KGHSH and LQKENI. The V and J ends lost 3 bases and 4 bases, in that order; junction bases with no gene match: 8. CDR3 DNA: TGTGCCAGCTCACCTCGGGACAGCTTAACCTATGGCTACACCTTC. It codes for CASSPRDSLTYGYTF.

The J gene is TRBJ2-3, the V gene TRBV3-1 (or the pseudogene TRBV3-2); TRBD2 agrees at 7 bases. The length of the CDR3 is 13 residues. J gave up 5 bases and V 4 bases, and 3 bases lay outside the gene matches. Germline CDR1 reads LGHDT; CDR2 reads YNNKEL (reference sequence). CDR3 coding DNA: TGTGCCAGCAGCCGAGGCGGGGGAGATACGCAGTATTTT. This gives the protein CASSRGGGDTQYF.